These T cell receptor beta chains were read from a single sample in a study of technical replicates of blood from several donors. Repertoires were generated with immunoSEQ multiplex PCR, while TCRdb's copy carries only in-frame clones and drops some. The table shows fewer than 90,000 clones, with approximately 97% occurring only once. The sequencing sample was made of T cells isolated from PBMCs. Receptor source: a human donor in good health. CDR3s include the opening cysteine and the closing phenylalanine or tryptophan. D genes are given only for firm matches. Expanded clones get a size class; other rows say once, few or many, or leave the size out.

D gene	J gene	V gene	clone size	CDR3 protein	CDR3 DNA
TRBD1	TRBJ2-1	TRBV25-1	-	CASSEWDSRSYNEQFF	TGTGCCAGCAGTGAATGGGACAGCCGCTCCTACAATGAGCAGTTCTTC
TRBD1	TRBJ1-2	TRBV7-2	-	CASSPGQGNYGYTF	TGTGCCAGCAGCCCCGGACAGGGTAACTATGGCTACACCTTC
-	TRBJ1-1	TRBV10-3	-	CAIRAEGMNTEAFF	TGTGCCATCCGGGCGGAGGGGATGAACACTGAAGCTTTCTTT
TRBD1	TRBJ2-3	TRBV4-1	-	CASSHGTGGFTDTQYF	TGCGCCAGCAGCCACGGGACAGGGGGCTTTACAGATACGCAGTATTTT
-	TRBJ2-4	TRBV14	-	CASSQFPRGGRKNIQYF	TGTGCCAGCAGCCAGTTCCCAAGGGGCGGCCGCAAAAACATTCAGTACTTC
-	TRBJ1-3	TRBV18	-	CASSPPGLYSGNTIYF	TGTGCCAGCTCACCACCGGGCCTATACTCTGGAAACACCATATATTTT
TRBD1	TRBJ2-7	TRBV19	-	CASSIATGTYEQYF	TGTGCCAGTAGTATAGCGACAGGGACCTACGAGCAGTACTTC
TRBD2	TRBJ2-1	TRBV29-1	once	CSVVGTTLNEQFF	TGCAGCGTTGTAGGGACTACTCTCAATGAGCAGTTCTTC
-	TRBJ1-2	TRBV10-3	-	CAISDGIGGNYGYTF	TGTGCCATCAGTGATGGAATCGGGGGTAACTATGGCTACACCTTC
TRBD2	TRBJ2-7	TRBV30	-	CAWSTGGGRLYEQYF	TGTGCCTGGAGTACGGGGGGGGGTCGACTCTACGAGCAGTACTTC
TRBD2	TRBJ2-7	TRBV28	-	CASSLGLAGVGGEQYF	TGTGCCAGCAGTTTGGGGCTAGCGGGAGTCGGCGGCGAGCAGTACTTC
TRBD1	TRBJ1-1	TRBV6-4	-	CASRDPTGGRGPEAFF	TGTGCCAGCAGGGACCCGACAGGGGGTAGGGGACCAGAAGCTTTCTTT
-	TRBJ1-2	TRBV11-3	-	CASSPGRGGYTF	TGTGCCAGCAGCCCCGGGCGGGGTGGCTACACCTTC
TRBD1	TRBJ1-6	TRBV5-1	-	CASSMTTRQGLNSPLHF	TGCGCCAGCAGTATGACTACGCGACAGGGCCTAAACTCACCCCTCCACTTT
-	TRBJ1-2	TRBV28	-	CASTALPPNDNYGYTF	TGTGCCAGCACTGCACTTCCCCCGAATGATAACTATGGCTACACCTTC
-	TRBJ2-1	TRBV28	-	CASSQGSYNEQFF	TGTGCCAGCAGCCAGGGTTCCTACAATGAGCAGTTCTTC
TRBD1	TRBJ2-1	TRBV29-1	-	CSVDLHQPGGIIYNEQFF	TGCAGCGTTGACCTTCACCAACCAGGGGGCATTATCTACAATGAGCAGTTCTTC
TRBD2	TRBJ2-7	TRBV10-2	-	CAAKEREGIEQYF	TGCGCCGCGAAGGAGCGGGAGGGAATCGAGCAGTACTTC
TRBD2	TRBJ2-5	TRBV15	-	CATSSPIAGGQETQYF	TGTGCCACCAGCAGTCCTATAGCGGGGGGCCAAGAGACCCAGTACTTC
-	TRBJ2-5	TRBV10-3	-	CAISGGTQETQYF	TGTGCCATCAGTGGAGGAACCCAAGAGACCCAGTACTTC
-	TRBJ2-5	TRBV10-2	-	CASRSTGFGETQYF	TGCGCCAGCAGAAGTACAGGGTTCGGGGAGACCCAGTACTTC
-	TRBJ1-2	TRBV4-1	-	CASSPIGGDYGYTF	TGCGCCAGCAGCCCGATAGGGGGGGACTATGGCTACACCTTC
TRBD2	TRBJ2-1	TRBV5-4	-	CASSNLAGGPNEQFF	TGTGCCAGCAGCAACCTAGCGGGAGGGCCCAATGAGCAGTTCTTC
-	TRBJ2-5	TRBV6-1	-	CASKSMATLEETQYF	TGTGCCAGCAAATCCATGGCAACTCTAGAGGAGACCCAGTACTTC
TRBD2	TRBJ2-1	TRBV5-6	-	CASSLLLASYNEQFF	TGTGCCAGCAGCCTGCTACTAGCGTCCTACAATGAGCAGTTCTTC
TRBD2	TRBJ2-5	TRBV5-1	-	CASSPGLAGWEETQYF	TGCGCCAGCAGCCCGGGACTAGCGGGATGGGAAGAGACCCAGTACTTC
TRBD1	TRBJ2-4	TRBV2	once	CASRNAGTGGHIQYF	TGTGCCAGCAGGAACGCCGGGACAGGGGGCCACATTCAGTACTTC
-	TRBJ1-1	TRBV18	-	CASSQMGEDTEAFF	TGTGCCAGCTCACAAATGGGAGAGGACACTGAAGCTTTCTTT
TRBD1	TRBJ2-1	TRBV6-1	-	CASSGDQGANYNEQFF	TGTGCCAGCAGTGGAGATCAGGGGGCCAACTACAATGAGCAGTTCTTC
-	TRBJ2-7	TRBV7-6	-	CASSLGAGEGNEQYF	TGTGCCAGCAGCTTAGGGGCAGGGGAGGGCAACGAGCAGTACTTC
-	TRBJ2-5	TRBV19	-	CAPDPPGVYF	TGTGCGCCCGATCCACCCGGGGTGTACTTC
-	TRBJ1-2	TRBV25-1	-	CASSELMGGEADGYTF	TGTGCCAGCAGTGAATTGATGGGAGGAGAGGCTGATGGCTACACCTTC
-	TRBJ1-1	TRBV15	-	CATSWEGRDTEAFF	TGTGCCACCAGCTGGGAGGGGAGAGACACTGAAGCTTTCTTT
-	TRBJ2-7	TRBV7-7	-	CASSLALDSYEQYF	TGTGCTAGCAGCTTAGCTCTGGACAGCTACGAGCAGTACTTC
TRBD2	TRBJ2-5	TRBV4-1	-	CASSPISLVTSGWETQYF	TGCGCCAGCAGCCCCATAAGTCTCGTGACTAGCGGCTGGGAGACCCAGTACTTC
-	TRBJ2-1	TRBV5-1	-	CASRWAGPDHEQFF	TGCGCCAGCAGATGGGCGGGACCGGACCATGAGCAGTTCTTC
TRBD2	TRBJ2-3	TRBV19	-	CASSGQREPDTQYF	TGTGCCAGTAGTGGTCAGCGGGAGCCAGATACGCAGTATTTT